Sequencing of this T cell receptor beta chain was carried out in a study of CD8 T cells in ankylosing spondylitis (dated by TCRdb to about 2017). Notes on the research overall: The study set out to find disease-linked TCR variants by profiling T cell receptor beta repertoires in ankylosing spondylitis patients and healthy donors. Peripheral blood was sampled, and synovial fluid was also collected from ankylosing spondylitis patients. The full study cohort comprised 25 ankylosing spondylitis patients and some 100 healthy donors.

As regards this clonotype: The antigen it recognizes is unknown. It has no much larger one-base neighbor in the sample; base qualities were not kept.

The germline V gene (reference sequence) yields MNHEY for CDR1 and SMNVEV for CDR2. V drops 8 bases and J drops 3 bases, leaving 11 bases in between. Taken from cysteine to phenylalanine, the CDR3 has 12 residues. Of all the DNA, just the CDR3 is kept, 36 bases in frame from base 1. Summary of the overall study and its limitations: According to the report, matched synovial fluid samples from ankylosing spondylitis patients were significantly enriched for the disease-linked clones. In peripheral blood, the disease-linked clones were found at relatively low frequencies and had a CD8+ phenotype. Some TCR beta motif variants had previously been reported in synovial fluid and blood of reactive arthritis patients, which suggested common disease-initiation mechanisms. A TCR beta motif of about 8 highly homologous amino acid variants appeared characteristic of blood from ankylosing spondylitis patients.

Instrument on record: Illumina MiSeq. TCR beta libraries were prepared by quantitative 5'-RACE with molecular barcodes. Regarding the original processing steps: A new computational method based on a probabilistic model of VDJ rearrangement was used to identify disease-linked TCR variants. The raw public reads went through TCRdb reprocessing: fastp at Q25, MiXCR clone calling, in-frame beta chains kept. CDR3 protein duplicates are merged, each entry listing the most common genes and DNA. In this record, the V and J calls reflect TCRdb's handling and not the investigators' own analysis. Within this sample are approximately 24,000 distinct CDR3 sequences, with about an eighth of them counted one time only. Less than 35% of the sample goes to the ten largest clones.

The sequencing input was blood. The receptor was derived from a male donor with ankylosing spondylitis or in good health (not recorded which). The sequence joins TRBV27 to TRBJ2-7, with the D gene call left open. In nucleotides, the sequence is TGTGCCAGCCGGTCTAGTCTCTACGAGCAGTACTTC. This gives the protein CASRSSLYEQYF.